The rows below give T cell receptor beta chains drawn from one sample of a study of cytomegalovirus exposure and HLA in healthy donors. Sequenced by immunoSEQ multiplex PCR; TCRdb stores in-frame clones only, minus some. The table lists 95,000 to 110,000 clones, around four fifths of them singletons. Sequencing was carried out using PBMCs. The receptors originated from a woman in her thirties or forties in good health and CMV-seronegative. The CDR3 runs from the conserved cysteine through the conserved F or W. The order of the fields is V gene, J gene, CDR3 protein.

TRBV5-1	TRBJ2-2	CASSRGTGELFF
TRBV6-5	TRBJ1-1	CASSYGEVNTEAFF
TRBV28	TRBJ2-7	CASRPTNGGYSEQYF
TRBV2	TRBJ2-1	CATSTDGSSYNEQFF
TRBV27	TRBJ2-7	CASSSQGPYEQYF
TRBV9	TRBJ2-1	CASSELAGPQFF
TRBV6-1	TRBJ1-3	CASTQGYSGNTIYF
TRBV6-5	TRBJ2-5	CASSDDITQETQYF
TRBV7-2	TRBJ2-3	CASSWDVAGVIGTDTQYF
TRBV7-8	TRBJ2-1	CASSVQIPGQGYEQFF
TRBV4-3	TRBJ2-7	CASSQERTGGYEQYF
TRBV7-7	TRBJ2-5	CASSPTGVGETQYF
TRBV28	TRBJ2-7	CASSMGQGYEQYF
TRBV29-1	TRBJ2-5	CSVGDRGRETQYF
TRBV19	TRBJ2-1	CASSIAGTGSSEQFF
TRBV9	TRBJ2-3	CASSVVAGGFEDTQYF
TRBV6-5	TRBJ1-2	CASSYGPLAYGYTF
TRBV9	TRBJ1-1	CASSVETGGLGTEAFF
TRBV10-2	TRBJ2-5	CASSVTNREETQYF
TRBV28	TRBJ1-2	CASSLSRDSYTF
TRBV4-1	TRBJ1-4	CASSPTGDGEKLFF
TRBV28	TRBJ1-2	CASSFGQGVLWGGYTF
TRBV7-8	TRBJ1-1	CASSLPITRVTEAFF
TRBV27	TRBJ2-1	CASTTSGGAYNEQFF
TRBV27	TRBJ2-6	CASSLSPQGSGANVLTF
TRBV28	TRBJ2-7	CASLTSGSTSEEQYF
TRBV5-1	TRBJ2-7	CASSMDREIYEQYF
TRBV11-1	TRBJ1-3	CASSEWDRSSGNTIYF
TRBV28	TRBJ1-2	CASSIPQGIMSGYTF
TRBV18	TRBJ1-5	CASSRGENQPQHF
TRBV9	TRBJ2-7	CASSVEGQGYEQYF
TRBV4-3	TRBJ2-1	CASSLQTSYNEQFF
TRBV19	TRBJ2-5	CASSVSTYQETQYF
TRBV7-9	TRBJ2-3	CASSPQTGGGDTQYF
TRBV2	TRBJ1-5	CASNDEGAVNQPQHF
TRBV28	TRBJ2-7	CASSSIHLAGVVNEQYF
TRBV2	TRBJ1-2	CASSERGQNYGYTF